Below are 3 T cell receptor beta chains sequenced from a single sample in a study of cytomegalovirus exposure and HLA in healthy donors. 13 Jbeta primers and 60 Vbeta primers were used for the PCR. Method: immunoSEQ multiplex PCR; TCRdb's copy keeps in-frame clones and lacks some. The sample records about 140,000 clones, over 65% being singletons. Sequenced sample: PBMCs. The receptors originated from a woman in her 30s in good health and CMV-seronegative.

This chain links TRBV25-1 with TRBJ2-1; 10 bases fit TRBD2. V was clipped by 0 bases and J by 7 bases; unmatched bases: 9. Germline assignment: CDR1 MGHDK and CDR2 SYGVNS. The CDR3 is 17 residues long. The CDR3 is CASSEYVGTSVSNEQFF. CDR3 bases: TGTGCCAGCAGTGAATACGTCGGGACTAGCGTGTCGAATGAGCAGTTCTTC.

J is TRBJ1-5 and V is TRBV23-1; D gene uncertain. TRBV23-1 is an ORF; its function is uncertain. CDR3 length equals 17 residues. Trimming cost V 4 bases and J 0 bases, with 16 bases left between them. This chain's CDR3 is CASSLGAEHLSNQPQHF. DNA of the CDR3: TGCGCCAGCAGTCTGGGAGCAGAACACCTTAGCAATCAGCCCCAGCATTTT.

The chain links TRBV2 to TRBJ1-5; TRBD1 agrees at 9 bases. Per germline, CDR1 SNHLY and CDR2 FYNNEI. The CDR3 length is 15 residues. J gave up 7 bases and V 6 bases, and 10 bases lay outside the gene matches. The CDR3 DNA sequence: TGTGCCAGCAGGCCCGGGACAGGGTGGAGCCAGCCCCAGCATTTT. Protein: CASRPGTGWSQPQHF.